A single sample is the source of the 11 T cell receptor beta chains below, sequenced in a study of blood T cell repertoires in COVID-19 (dated by TCRdb to the early 2020s). The library was produced with the immunoSEQ multiplex PCR assay. TCRdb took over this immuneACCESS table, retaining in-frame rearrangements with V and J assigned. Such tables are incomplete; in checked studies, under half of the missing clones stem from an unresolved V gene, and the remainder is unexplained. The sample contains 200,000 to 250,000 clones, about 83% of them found a single time. Around 1.3% of the sample is in the top ten clones. Input material: peripheral blood. The origin of the receptors is a woman aged 30 to 39 with COVID-19, enrolled during active disease.

The rearrangement links TRBV7-2 to TRBJ1-3; a possible D gene is TRBD1 (5 bases). From germline, CDR1 is SGHTA and CDR2 FQGNSA. The CDR3 runs 17 residues. Trimming stripped 2 bases from V and 0 bases from J, with 14 bases between. Written as DNA, the CDR3 is TGTGCCAGCAGCTTATATCACAGGTCAAACTCTGGAAACACCATATATTTT. This codes for CASSLYHRSNSGNTIYF.

V usage is TRBV28 and J usage is TRBJ1-4; D remains ambiguous. V was shortened by 6 bases and J by 4 bases, with 15 bases between the two germline ends. The CDR3 has 15 amino acids. The germline V gene has CDR1 MDHEN and CDR2 SYDVKM. The CDR3 spells CASRRLDRSNEKLFF. The CDR3 DNA reads TGTGCCAGCAGACGGCTAGACCGAAGTAATGAAAAACTGTTTTTT. Variable domain in full (rest from reference TRBV28 and TRBJ1-4): DVKVTQSSRYLVKRTGEKVFLECVQDMDHENMFWYRQDPGLGLRLIYFSYDVKMKEKGDIPEGYSVSREKKERFSLILESASTNQTSMYLCASRRLDRSNEKLFFGSGTQLSVL.

The J gene is TRBJ1-5, the V gene TRBV30; 11 bases fit TRBD1. J lost 6 bases, V lost 0 bases, and 1 base had no gene match. This CDR3 is built from 14 residues. CDR1 is GTSNPN and CDR2 is SVGIG in the germline V gene (reference sequence). CDR3 loop: CAWSVGTGGQPQHF. The DNA of the CDR3 is TGTGCCTGGAGTGTAGGGACAGGGGGTCAGCCCCAGCATTTT.

This chain links TRBV28 with TRBJ2-7, with TRBD2 matching 8 bases. The CDR3 runs 15 residues. The V and J ends lost 4 bases and 0 bases, in that order; junction bases with no gene match: 5. CDR1 is MDHEN, CDR2 SYDVKM, per germline. For the CDR3, the DNA is TGTGCCAGCAGTTACCCAGCGGGGGCCTCCTACGAGCAGTACTTC. This codes for CASSYPAGASYEQYF.

The V call is TRBV2, the J call TRBJ2-1, with 10 nucleotides matching TRBD1. CDR1 and CDR2 (germline): SNHLY, FYNNEI. The CDR3 has 12 amino acids. With 6 bases clipped from V and 16 bases from J, the junction kept 9 bases outside the gene matches. CDR3: CASSRNRDRGFF. The CDR3 region has the DNA TGTGCCAGCAGCAGGAACCGGGACAGGGGATTCTTC.

The chain links TRBV6-5 to TRBJ2-1, with 8 nucleotides matching TRBD1. Germline CDR1 is MNHEY and CDR2 is SVGAGI. This CDR3 is 15 amino acids long. The V gene end was trimmed by 5 bases and the J gene end by 6 bases; junction bases not matched to a gene: 9. The CDR3 DNA sequence: TGTGCCAGCAGTATCCGGGACAGGCAGACCAATGAGCAGTTCTTC. Translation: CASSIRDRQTNEQFF.

The chain recombines TRBV28 with TRBJ1-5, with TRBD1 identical over 8 bases. The CDR3 length is 16 residues. The germline V gene has CDR1 MDHEN and CDR2 SYDVKM. V dropped 3 bases and J dropped 0; count of bases not matched to a gene: 4. CDR3 region: CASSFAGGSSNQPQHF. CDR3 in DNA: TGTGCCAGCAGTTTTGCAGGGGGCAGTAGCAATCAGCCCCAGCATTTT. The whole variable domain, filled in from reference TRBV28 and TRBJ1-5, reads DVKVTQSSRYLVKRTGEKVFLECVQDMDHENMFWYRQDPGLGLRLIYFSYDVKMKEKGDIPEGYSVSREKKERFSLILESASTNQTSMYLCASSFAGGSSNQPQHFGDGTRLSIL.

The chain has TRBV6-2 or TRBV6-3 and TRBJ1-2; D is unresolved. Germline values: CDR1 MNHEY, CDR2 SVGEGT. The ends were cut back, 4 bases at V and 5 bases at J, with 8 bases in the middle. CDR3 length: 12 residues. Written as DNA, the CDR3 is TGTGCCAGCAGTTCCACGGGATATGGCTACACCTTC. It is translated as CASSSTGYGYTF.

The chain recombines TRBV6-5 with TRBJ1-2, with 8 bases fitting TRBD1. This CDR3 is 14 amino acids long. The J segment lost 1 base and the V segment lost 5 bases, leaving 3 bases of the junction unmatched. The germline CDR1 and CDR2 sequences are MNHEY and SVGAGI. The CDR3 bases are TGTGCCAGCAGTCCGGGACAGGTTAACTATGGCTACACCTTC. It is translated as CASSPGQVNYGYTF.

The chain links TRBV6-5 to TRBJ1-2; 8 nucleotides line up with TRBD1. This CDR3 comprises 13 residues. Losses at the gene ends were 6 bases for V and 4 bases for J; bases not matched to a gene: 4. Germline V gives CDR1 MNHEY, CDR2 SVGAGI. CDR3 DNA: TGTGCCAGCAGGGGACAGGCGATCTATGGCTACACCTTC. It encodes CASRGQAIYGYTF.

V usage is TRBV5-3 and J usage is TRBJ2-5, with 9 bases fitting TRBD1. TRBV5-3 is marked as an open reading frame, function uncertain. The J segment lost 5 bases and the V segment lost 4 bases, leaving 9 bases of the junction unmatched. The CDR3 has 15 residues. CDR3 protein: CARSPPGQGGETQYF. In DNA form, the CDR3 reads TGTGCCAGAAGCCCTCCGGGACAGGGTGGCGAGACCCAGTACTTC.